This T cell receptor beta chain was profiled in a study of blood T cells in healthy people across ages. This CDR3 region has 13 residues. CDR1 and CDR2 (germline): KGHDR, SFDVKD. Caucasian, healthy and from Russia, the donors were aged between about 6 and 100. The second PCR ran roughly 7 to 12 cycles with a sample-barcoded 5' primer and J-beta primers. Via MiXCR, TCRdb re-called the 5' RACE reads, giving one row per CDR3 protein. The sample lists around 940,000 distinct CDR3 sequences, about 53% seen once, with over 20% in the top ten. This TCR was recovered from a woman in her sixties in good health. The chain couples TRBV24-1 to TRBJ2-7; D remains unclear. Judging by the DNA end, TRBJ2-5 fits better; the J call may be wrong. Sequences were obtained from blood. Here the CDR3 DNA reads TGTGCCACCAGTTCCGGCCCTAGTCGGACCCAGTACTTC. It specifies CATSSGPSRTQYF.